This T cell receptor (beta chain) was identified during a study of response to subunit inactivated influenza vaccine (dated by TCRdb to the late 2010s). Broadly, across the study: To follow how T cells responded to a trivalent subunit inactivated influenza vaccine, the researchers relied on deep quantitative profiling of the T cell receptor repertoire. General conclusions and limits of the study: It was suggested by the authors that each seasonal influenza vaccination may recruit only a limited number of new T cells.

Libraries were prepared through RT-PCR. Sequencing relied on an Illumina HiSeq 2500. The public reads were run again by TCRdb, first through fastp at Q25 and then through MiXCR, and only productive beta chains were kept. Rows with a matching CDR3 protein are joined into one entry that keeps the most common DNA and genes. The sample includes about 520,000 distinct CDR3 sequences, with about a tenth observed a single time. About 12% of the sample goes to the ten largest clones. Inclusive of the bounding cysteine and phenylalanine, the CDR3 is 13 residues long. Of the read, only the CDR3 DNA is kept; its 39 bases are in frame from base 1. V is clipped by 7 bases and J by 0 bases, and the sequence between their germline boundaries is 9 bases long. The germline V gene (reference sequence) gives CDR1 as SEHNR and CDR2 as FQNEAQ. Taken with the paper, the label for time point translates to: approximately 40 days after influenza vaccine administration.

Regarding this clonotype: Its specific antigen is unknown. No much larger clonotype is one base removed from it; base qualities were not supplied.

The V gene is TRBV7-9 and the J gene is TRBJ2-5, with no confident D gene call. This clonotype was sampled from a man in his fifties or sixties who received an inactivated influenza vaccine. Donor details come from another sample of the same person, matched by shared clones. Sequencing used PBMCs from blood, obtained roughly 48 days after vaccination. This receptor has the CDR3 CASTSRNQETQYF. At the DNA level, the sequence is TGTGCCAGCACCTCTCGGAACCAAGAGACCCAGTACTTC.